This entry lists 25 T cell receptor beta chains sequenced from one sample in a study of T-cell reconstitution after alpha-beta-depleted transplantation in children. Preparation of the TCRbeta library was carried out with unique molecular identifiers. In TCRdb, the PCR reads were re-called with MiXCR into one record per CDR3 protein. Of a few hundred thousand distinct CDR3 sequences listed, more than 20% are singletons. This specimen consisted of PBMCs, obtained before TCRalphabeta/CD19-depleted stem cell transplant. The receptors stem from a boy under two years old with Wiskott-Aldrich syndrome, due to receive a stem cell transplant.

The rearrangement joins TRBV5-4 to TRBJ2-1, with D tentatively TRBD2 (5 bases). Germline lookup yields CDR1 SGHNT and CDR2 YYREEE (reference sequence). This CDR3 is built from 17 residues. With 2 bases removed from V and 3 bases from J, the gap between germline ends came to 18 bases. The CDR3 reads CASSFNPLSASYNEQFF. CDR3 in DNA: TGTGCCAGCAGCTTTAACCCGCTTAGCGCCAGCTACAATGAGCAGTTCTTC.

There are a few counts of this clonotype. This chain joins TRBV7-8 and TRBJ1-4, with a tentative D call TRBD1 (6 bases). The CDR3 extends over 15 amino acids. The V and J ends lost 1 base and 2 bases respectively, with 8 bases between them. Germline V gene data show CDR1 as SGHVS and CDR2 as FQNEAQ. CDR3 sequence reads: CASSLGGHTNEKLFF. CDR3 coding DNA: TGTGCCAGCAGCTTAGGGGGACACACTAATGAAAAACTGTTTTTT.

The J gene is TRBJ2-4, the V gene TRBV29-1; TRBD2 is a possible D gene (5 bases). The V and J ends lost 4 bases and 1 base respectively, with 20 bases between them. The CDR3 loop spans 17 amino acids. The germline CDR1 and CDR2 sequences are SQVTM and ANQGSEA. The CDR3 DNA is TGCAGCGTTGTTGTCTCGGGAAGGACGACTGCCAAAAACATTCAGTACTTC. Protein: CSVVVSGRTTAKNIQYF. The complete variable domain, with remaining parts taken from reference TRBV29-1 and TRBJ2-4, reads SAVISQKPSRDICQRGTSLTIQCQVDSQVTMMFWYRQQPGQSLTLIATANQGSEATYESGFVIDKFPISRPNLTFSTLTVSNMSPEDSSIYLCSVVVSGRTTAKNIQYFGAGTRLSVL.

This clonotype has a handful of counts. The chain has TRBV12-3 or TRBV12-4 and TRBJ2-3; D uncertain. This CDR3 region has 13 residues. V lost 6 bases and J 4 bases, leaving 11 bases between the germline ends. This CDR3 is CASRRVGADTQYF. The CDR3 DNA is TGTGCCAGCAGAAGGGTTGGGGCAGATACGCAGTATTTT.

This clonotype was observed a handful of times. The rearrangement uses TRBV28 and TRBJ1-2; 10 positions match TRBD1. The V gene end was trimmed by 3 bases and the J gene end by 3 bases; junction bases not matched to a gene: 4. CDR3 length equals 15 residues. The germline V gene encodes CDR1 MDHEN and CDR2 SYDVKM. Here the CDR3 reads CASSLLTGGYYGYTF. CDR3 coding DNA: TGTGCCAGCAGTTTGCTGACAGGGGGCTACTATGGCTACACCTTC.

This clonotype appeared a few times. The CDR3 protein is CSARDASRGPSYEQYF. CDR3 coding DNA: TGCAGTGCTAGAGACGCGTCACGGGGTCCATCCTACGAGCAGTACTTC. This chain joins TRBV20-1 and TRBJ2-7, with D possibly being TRBD2 (5 bases). The CDR3 loop spans 16 amino acids. Trimming pared 0 bases from V and 1 base from J, leaving 16 bases between. Germline V CDR1 and CDR2: DFQATT, SNEGSKA (reference sequence).

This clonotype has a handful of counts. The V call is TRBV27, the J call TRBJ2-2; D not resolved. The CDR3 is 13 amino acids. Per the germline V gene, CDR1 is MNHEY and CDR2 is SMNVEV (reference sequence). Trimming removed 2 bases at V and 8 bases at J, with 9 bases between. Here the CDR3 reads CASSLRRAGELFF. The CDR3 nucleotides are TGTGCCAGCAGTTTAAGAAGGGCAGGGGAGCTGTTTTTT.

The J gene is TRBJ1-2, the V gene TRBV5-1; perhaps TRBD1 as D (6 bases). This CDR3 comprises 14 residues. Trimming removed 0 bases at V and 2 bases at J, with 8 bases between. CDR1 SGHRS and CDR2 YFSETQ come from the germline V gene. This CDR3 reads CASSLVQGNYGYTF. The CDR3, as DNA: TGCGCCAGCAGCTTGGTGCAGGGGAACTATGGCTACACCTTC.

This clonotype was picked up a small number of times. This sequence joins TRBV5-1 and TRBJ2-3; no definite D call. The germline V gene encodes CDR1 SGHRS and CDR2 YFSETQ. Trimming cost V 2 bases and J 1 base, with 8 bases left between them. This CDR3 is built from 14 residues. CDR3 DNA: TGCGCCAGCAGCTTCTCTTTTGGCACAGATACGCAGTATTTT. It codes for CASSFSFGTDTQYF. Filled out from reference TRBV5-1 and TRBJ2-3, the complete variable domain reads KAGVTQTPRYLIKTRGQQVTLSCSPISGHRSVSWYQQTPGQGLQFLFEYFSETQRNKGNFPGRFSGRQFSNSRSEMNVSTLELGDSALYLCASSFSFGTDTQYFGPGTRLTVL.

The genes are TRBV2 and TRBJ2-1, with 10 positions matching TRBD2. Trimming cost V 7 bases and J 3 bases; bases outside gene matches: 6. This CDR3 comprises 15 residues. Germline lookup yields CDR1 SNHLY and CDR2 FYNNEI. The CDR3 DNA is TGTGCCAGCATAGGCCTAGCGGGAGACTACAATGAGCAGTTCTTC. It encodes CASIGLAGDYNEQFF.

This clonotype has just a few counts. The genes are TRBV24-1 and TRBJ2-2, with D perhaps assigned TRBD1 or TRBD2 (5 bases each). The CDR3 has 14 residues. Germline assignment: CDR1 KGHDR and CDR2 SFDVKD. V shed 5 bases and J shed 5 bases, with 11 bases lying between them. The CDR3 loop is CATSGAGRTGELFF. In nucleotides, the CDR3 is TGTGCCACCAGTGGGGCAGGGAGAACCGGGGAGCTGTTTTTT.

CDR3 loop: CATGLAGPIAKNIQYF. Written as DNA, the CDR3 is TGTGCCACCGGACTAGCGGGACCTATAGCCAAAAACATTCAGTACTTC. The gene calls are TRBV6-2 or TRBV6-3 and TRBJ2-4, with TRBD2 identical over 12 bases. The length of the CDR3 is 16 residues. CDR1 is MNHEY and CDR2 is SVGEGT in the germline V gene. Germline trimming cut 10 bases from V and 0 bases from J; bases unmatched to any gene: 7.

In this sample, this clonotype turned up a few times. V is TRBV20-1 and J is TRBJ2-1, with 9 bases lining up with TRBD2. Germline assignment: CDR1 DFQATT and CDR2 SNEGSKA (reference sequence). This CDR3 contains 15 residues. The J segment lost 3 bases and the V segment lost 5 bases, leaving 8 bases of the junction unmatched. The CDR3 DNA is TGCAGTGCTGTCGCCGCTAGCGGGAACTACAATGAGCAGTTCTTC. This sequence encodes CSAVAASGNYNEQFF.

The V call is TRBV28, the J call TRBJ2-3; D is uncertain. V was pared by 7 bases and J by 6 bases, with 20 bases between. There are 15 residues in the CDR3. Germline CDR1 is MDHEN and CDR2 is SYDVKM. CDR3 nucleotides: TGTGCCAGCACCGAGACACGCCTTCAAACGGATACGCAGTATTTT. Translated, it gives CASTETRLQTDTQYF.

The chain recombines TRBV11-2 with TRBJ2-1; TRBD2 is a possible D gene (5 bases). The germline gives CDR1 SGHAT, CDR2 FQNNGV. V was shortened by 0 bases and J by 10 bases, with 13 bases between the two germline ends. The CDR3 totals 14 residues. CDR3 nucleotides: TGTGCCAGCAGCTTAGACTATTCGGGGTACGAGCAGTTCTTC. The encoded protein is CASSLDYSGYEQFF.

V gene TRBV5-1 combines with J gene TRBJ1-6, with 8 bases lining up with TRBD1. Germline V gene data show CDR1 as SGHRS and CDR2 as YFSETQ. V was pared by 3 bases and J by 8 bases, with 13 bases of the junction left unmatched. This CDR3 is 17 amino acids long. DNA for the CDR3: TGCGCCAGCAGCTGTTGCAAGGCGGACAGGGTGCATTCACCCCTCCACTTT. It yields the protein CASSCCKADRVHSPLHF.

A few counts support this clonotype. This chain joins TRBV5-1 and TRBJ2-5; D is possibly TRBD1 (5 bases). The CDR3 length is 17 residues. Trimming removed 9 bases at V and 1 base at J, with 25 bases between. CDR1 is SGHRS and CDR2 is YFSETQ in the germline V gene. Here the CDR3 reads CATRWGSSFQSQETQYF. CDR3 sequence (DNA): TGCGCCACCAGATGGGGCTCCAGCTTCCAATCCCAAGAGACCCAGTACTTC. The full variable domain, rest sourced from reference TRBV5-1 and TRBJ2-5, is KAGVTQTPRYLIKTRGQQVTLSCSPISGHRSVSWYQQTPGQGLQFLFEYFSETQRNKGNFPGRFSGRQFSNSRSEMNVSTLELGDSALYLCATRWGSSFQSQETQYFGPGTRLLVL.

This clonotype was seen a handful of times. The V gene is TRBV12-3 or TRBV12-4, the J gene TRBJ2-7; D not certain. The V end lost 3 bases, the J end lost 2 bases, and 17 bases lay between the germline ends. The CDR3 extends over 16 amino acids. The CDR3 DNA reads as TGTGCCAGCAGTTTCATCGGACGGATGAATCCCTACGAGCAGTACTTC. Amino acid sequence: CASSFIGRMNPYEQYF.

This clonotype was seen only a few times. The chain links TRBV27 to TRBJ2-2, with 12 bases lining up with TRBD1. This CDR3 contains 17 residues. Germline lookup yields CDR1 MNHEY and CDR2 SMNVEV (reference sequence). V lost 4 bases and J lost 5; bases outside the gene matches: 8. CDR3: CASSSQGTGGRTGELFF. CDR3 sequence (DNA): TGTGCCAGCAGTTCCCAGGGGACAGGGGGCCGAACCGGGGAGCTGTTTTTT.

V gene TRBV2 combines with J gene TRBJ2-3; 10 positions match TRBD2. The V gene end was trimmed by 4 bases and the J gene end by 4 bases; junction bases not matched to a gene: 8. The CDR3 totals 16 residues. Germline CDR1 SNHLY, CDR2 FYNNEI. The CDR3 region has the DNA TGTGCCAGCAGTGGTACTAGCGGGGTGGAGGCAGATACGCAGTATTTT. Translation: CASSGTSGVEADTQYF.

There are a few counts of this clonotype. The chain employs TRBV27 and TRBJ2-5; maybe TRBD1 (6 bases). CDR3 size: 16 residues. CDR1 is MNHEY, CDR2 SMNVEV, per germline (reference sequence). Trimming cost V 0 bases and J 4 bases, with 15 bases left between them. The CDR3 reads CASSLSVRGVRETQYF. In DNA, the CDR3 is TGTGCCAGCAGTTTATCGGTCAGGGGCGTTCGAGAGACCCAGTACTTC.

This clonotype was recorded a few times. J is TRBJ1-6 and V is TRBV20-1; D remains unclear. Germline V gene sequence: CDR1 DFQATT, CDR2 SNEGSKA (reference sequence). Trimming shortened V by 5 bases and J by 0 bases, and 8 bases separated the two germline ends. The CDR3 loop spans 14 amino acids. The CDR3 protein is CSALGSSYNSPLHF. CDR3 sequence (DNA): TGCAGTGCTTTAGGAAGCTCCTATAATTCACCCCTCCACTTT.

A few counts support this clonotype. The CDR3 loop reads CSVATSGVYNEQFF. Written as DNA, the CDR3 is TGCAGCGTTGCAACTAGCGGGGTCTACAATGAGCAGTTCTTC. V and J are TRBV29-1 and TRBJ2-1, with 10 nucleotides matching TRBD2. Germline assignment: CDR1 SQVTM and CDR2 ANQGSEA. The CDR3 length is 14 residues. V shed 4 bases and J 3 bases; nucleotides not matched to a gene: 3.

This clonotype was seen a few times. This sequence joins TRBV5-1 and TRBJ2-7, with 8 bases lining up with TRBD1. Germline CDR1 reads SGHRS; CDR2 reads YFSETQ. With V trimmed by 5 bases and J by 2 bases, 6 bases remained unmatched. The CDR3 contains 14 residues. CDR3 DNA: TGCGCCAGCAGGACAGGGGAAACCGCCTACGAGCAGTACTTC. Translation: CASRTGETAYEQYF.

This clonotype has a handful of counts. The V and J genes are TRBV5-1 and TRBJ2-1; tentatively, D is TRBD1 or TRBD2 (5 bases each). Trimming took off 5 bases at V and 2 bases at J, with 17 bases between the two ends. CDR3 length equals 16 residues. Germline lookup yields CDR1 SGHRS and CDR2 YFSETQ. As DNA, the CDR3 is TGCGCCAGCAGGTTCCTTTCCGGGGCGGCCTACAATGAGCAGTTCTTC. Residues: CASRFLSGAAYNEQFF.